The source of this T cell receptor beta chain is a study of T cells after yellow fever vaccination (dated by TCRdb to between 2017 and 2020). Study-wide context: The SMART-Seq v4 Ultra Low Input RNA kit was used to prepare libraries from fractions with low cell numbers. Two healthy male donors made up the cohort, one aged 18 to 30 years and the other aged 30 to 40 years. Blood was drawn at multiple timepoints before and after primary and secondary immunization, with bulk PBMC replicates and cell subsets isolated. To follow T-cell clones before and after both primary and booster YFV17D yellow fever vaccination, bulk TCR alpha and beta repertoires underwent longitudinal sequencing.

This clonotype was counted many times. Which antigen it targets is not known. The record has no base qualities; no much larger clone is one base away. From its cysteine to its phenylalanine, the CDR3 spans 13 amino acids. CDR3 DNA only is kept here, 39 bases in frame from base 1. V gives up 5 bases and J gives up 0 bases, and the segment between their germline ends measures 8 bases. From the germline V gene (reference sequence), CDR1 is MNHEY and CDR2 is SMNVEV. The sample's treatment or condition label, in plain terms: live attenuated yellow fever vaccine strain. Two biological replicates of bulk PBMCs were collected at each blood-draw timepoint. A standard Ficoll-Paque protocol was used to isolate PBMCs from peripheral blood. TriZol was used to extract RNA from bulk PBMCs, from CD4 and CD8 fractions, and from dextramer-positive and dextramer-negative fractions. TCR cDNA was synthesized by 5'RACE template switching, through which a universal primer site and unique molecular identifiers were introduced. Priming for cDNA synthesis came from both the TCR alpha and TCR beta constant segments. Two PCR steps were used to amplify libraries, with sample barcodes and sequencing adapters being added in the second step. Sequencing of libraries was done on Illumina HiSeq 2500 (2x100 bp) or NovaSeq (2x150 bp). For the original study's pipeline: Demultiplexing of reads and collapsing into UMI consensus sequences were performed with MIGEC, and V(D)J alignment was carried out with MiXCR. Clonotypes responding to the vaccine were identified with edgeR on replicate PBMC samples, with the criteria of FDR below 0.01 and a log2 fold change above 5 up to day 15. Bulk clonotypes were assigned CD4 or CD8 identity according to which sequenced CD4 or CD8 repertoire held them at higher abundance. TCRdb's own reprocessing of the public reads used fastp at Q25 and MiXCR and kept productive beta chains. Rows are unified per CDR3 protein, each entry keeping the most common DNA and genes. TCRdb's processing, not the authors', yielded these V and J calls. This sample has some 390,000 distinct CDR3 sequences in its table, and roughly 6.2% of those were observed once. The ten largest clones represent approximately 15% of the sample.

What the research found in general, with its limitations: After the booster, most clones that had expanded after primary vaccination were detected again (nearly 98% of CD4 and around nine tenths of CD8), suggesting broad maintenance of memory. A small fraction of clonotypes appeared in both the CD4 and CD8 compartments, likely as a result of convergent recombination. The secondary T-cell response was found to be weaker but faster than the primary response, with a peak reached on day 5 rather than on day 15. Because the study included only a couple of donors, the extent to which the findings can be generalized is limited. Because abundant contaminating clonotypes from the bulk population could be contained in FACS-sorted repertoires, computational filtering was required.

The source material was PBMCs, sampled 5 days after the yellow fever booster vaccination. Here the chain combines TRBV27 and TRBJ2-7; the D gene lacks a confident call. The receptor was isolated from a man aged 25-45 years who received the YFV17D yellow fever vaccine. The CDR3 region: CASSRLNSYEQYF. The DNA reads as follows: TGTGCCAGCAGTCGACTGAACTCCTACGAGCAGTACTTC.